The 2 T cell receptor beta chains presented below share a single source sample, sequenced in a study of blood T cell repertoires in COVID-19. Clones were read by immunoSEQ multiplex PCR, and TCRdb kept only the in-frame ones, dropping some. The sample shows 220,000 or so clones, around 84% of them seen only once. Sequenced sample: peripheral blood. Source of these receptors: a man between 50 and 59 years old who had recovered from COVID-19.

The chain carries TRBV24-1 and TRBJ2-6; maybe TRBD1 (5 bases). This CDR3 spans 16 amino acids. The ends were cut back, 12 bases at V and 0 bases at J, with 17 bases in the middle. CDR1 is KGHDR, CDR2 SFDVKD, per germline. CDR3: CAAGRKESSGANVLTF. The CDR3 DNA is TGTGCCGCAGGGCGGAAGGAGAGCTCTGGGGCCAACGTCCTGACTTTC.

This chain links TRBV11-3 with TRBJ2-3; D may be TRBD2 (5 bases). Trimming shortened V by 2 bases and J by 6 bases, and 9 bases separated the two germline ends. The CDR3 runs to 13 residues. CDR1 SGHNT and CDR2 YENEEA come from the germline V gene. CDR3 nucleotide sequence: TGTGCCAGCAGCTTATCGAGAGGGGATACGCAGTATTTT. Amino acid sequence: CASSLSRGDTQYF.